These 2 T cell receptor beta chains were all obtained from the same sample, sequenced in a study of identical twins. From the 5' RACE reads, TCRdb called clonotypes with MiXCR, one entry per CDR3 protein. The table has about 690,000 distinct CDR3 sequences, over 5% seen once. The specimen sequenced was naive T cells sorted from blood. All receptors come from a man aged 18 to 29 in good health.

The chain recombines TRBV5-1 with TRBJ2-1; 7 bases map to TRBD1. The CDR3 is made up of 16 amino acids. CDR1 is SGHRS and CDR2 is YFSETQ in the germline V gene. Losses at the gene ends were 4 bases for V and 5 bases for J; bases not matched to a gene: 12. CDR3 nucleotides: TGCGCCAGCAGCCCATGGGACAGTAAAGGTGACAATGAGCAGTTCTTC. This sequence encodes CASSPWDSKGDNEQFF.

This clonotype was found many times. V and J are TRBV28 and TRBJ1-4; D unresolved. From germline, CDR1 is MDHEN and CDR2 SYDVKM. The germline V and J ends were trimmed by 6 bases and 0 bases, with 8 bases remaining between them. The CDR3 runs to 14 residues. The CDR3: CASSYDTTNEKLFF. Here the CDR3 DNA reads TGTGCCAGCAGCTACGATACAACTAATGAAAAACTGTTTTTT.